One and the same sample provided the 31 T cell receptor beta chains below, sequenced in a study of blood T cells in healthy people across ages. A second PCR of roughly 7 to 11 cycles used a sample-barcoded 5' primer and a J-beta primer mix. From the 5' RACE reads, TCRdb called clonotypes with MiXCR, one entry per CDR3 protein. The table lists hundreds of thousands of distinct CDR3 sequences, about 24% of them singletons. The specimen sequenced was blood. The receptors were sampled from a man between 65 and 79 years old in good health.

This clonotype was observed a few times. This chain joins TRBV5-1 and TRBJ2-3; maybe TRBD1 (5 bases). Trimming stripped 1 base from V and 6 bases from J, with 12 bases between. Germline CDR1 SGHRS, CDR2 YFSETQ. The CDR3 spans 14 residues. In nucleotides, the CDR3 is TGCGCCAGCAGCTTGAGGCAGGGTATGGATACGCAGTATTTT. Translated: CASSLRQGMDTQYF.

J is TRBJ2-1 and V is TRBV11-2, with D perhaps TRBD2 (5 bases). The germline gives CDR1 SGHAT, CDR2 FQNNGV. Trimming removed 5 bases at V and 6 bases at J, with 17 bases between. The CDR3 extends over 15 amino acids. The CDR3 spells CASSDLSVSGNEQFF. CDR3 nucleotide sequence: TGTGCCAGCAGCGACCTATCAGTCAGCGGCAATGAGCAGTTCTTC.

The V and J genes are TRBV6-6 and TRBJ2-3; 8 bases agree with TRBD2. V was clipped by 0 bases and J by 4 bases; unmatched bases: 6. The germline V gene has CDR1 MNHNY and CDR2 SVGAGI (reference sequence). The CDR3 contains 16 residues. The CDR3 is CASSYSPGGEADTQYF. The DNA of the CDR3 is TGTGCCAGCAGTTACTCCCCGGGAGGGGAGGCAGATACGCAGTATTTT.

The chain is built from TRBV5-1 and TRBJ2-2; D unclear. V was clipped by 0 bases and J by 4 bases, with 7 bases between them. Looked up from germline, CDR1 is SGHRS and CDR2 is YFSETQ. The CDR3 contains 14 residues. The CDR3 spells CASSLDGATGELFF. CDR3 bases: TGCGCCAGCAGCTTGGACGGAGCCACCGGGGAGCTGTTTTTT.

This clonotype has ten or more counts. The rearrangement uses TRBV5-1 and TRBJ2-5; tentatively, D is TRBD1 (6 bases). This CDR3 region has 15 residues. In germline, CDR1 is SGHRS, CDR2 YFSETQ. V lost 1 base and J 4 bases, leaving 14 bases between the germline ends. The CDR3 spells CASSLNQGFRETQYF. CDR3 coding DNA: TGCGCCAGCAGCTTGAATCAGGGGTTTAGAGAGACCCAGTACTTC.

The chain has TRBV12-3 or TRBV12-4 and TRBJ2-1, with D maybe TRBD1 (5 bases). This CDR3 has 17 residues. V shed 5 bases and J shed 1 base, with 18 bases lying between them. The CDR3 DNA reads TGTGCCAGCAGTCCCCGCTTACTCAGGGTTTCCTACAATGAGCAGTTCTTC. Its translation: CASSPRLLRVSYNEQFF.

This chain connects TRBV5-1 to TRBJ2-5; a possible D gene is TRBD1 (5 bases). The germline V and J ends were trimmed by 1 base and 2 bases, with 18 bases remaining between them. The V gene's germline CDR1 is SGHRS and CDR2 YFSETQ. The CDR3 runs 17 residues. DNA of the CDR3: TGCGCCAGCAGCTTGCGTGTCAGGGCCCTAGGGCAAGAGACCCAGTACTTC. This sequence encodes CASSLRVRALGQETQYF.

The rearrangement uses TRBV18 and TRBJ2-3; D not certain. CDR1 is KGHSH and CDR2 is LQKENI in the germline V gene. CDR3 size: 13 residues. Trimming shortened V by 3 bases and J by 5 bases, and 9 bases separated the two germline ends. CDR3 sequence: CASSPQAGDTQYF. DNA of the CDR3: TGTGCCAGCTCACCCCAGGCCGGAGATACGCAGTATTTT.

V usage is TRBV11-2 and J usage is TRBJ2-2; TRBD1 matches 9 bases. The germline CDR1 and CDR2 sequences are SGHAT and FQNNGV. V dropped 6 bases and J dropped 6; count of bases not matched to a gene: 8. The CDR3 extends over 15 amino acids. The CDR3 loop is CASRPGTGWPGELFF. CDR3 in DNA: TGTGCCAGCAGGCCCGGGACAGGGTGGCCCGGGGAGCTGTTTTTT.

This clonotype was found once. The chain is built from TRBV27 and TRBJ2-1, with D hard to call. V was trimmed by 8 bases and J by 0 bases, leaving 11 bases between them. This CDR3 has 14 residues. Looked up from germline, CDR1 is MNHEY and CDR2 is SMNVEV (reference sequence). The CDR3 spells CASGPETSYNEQFF. DNA of the CDR3: TGTGCCAGCGGTCCCGAGACCTCCTACAATGAGCAGTTCTTC.

V usage is TRBV10-3 and J usage is TRBJ2-7; TRBD2 is a possible D gene (6 bases). The DNA end favors TRBJ2-1, so the J call may be wrong. The germline CDR1 and CDR2 sequences are ENHRY and SYGVKD. The CDR3 runs to 14 residues. The CDR3 protein is CAIREGRNYNEQFF. The CDR3 DNA follows: TGTGCCATCAGGGAGGGACGGAACTACAATGAGCAGTTCTTC.

The chain recombines TRBV12-3 or TRBV12-4 with TRBJ2-7; D tentatively fits TRBD1 or TRBD2 (5 bases each). Trimming took 2 bases from V and 7 from J, leaving 15 bases between them. The CDR3 runs 14 residues. CDR3 nucleotide sequence: TGTGCCAGCAGTTTAAGGGACCCAAATCAGGAGCAGTACTTC. Residues: CASSLRDPNQEQYF.

CDR3 sequence (DNA): TGTGCCAGTAAAGATCTAGCGGGAGGCCTCAATGAGCAGTTCTTC. It translates to CASKDLAGGLNEQFF. The chain recombines TRBV2 with TRBJ2-5; 11 bases agree with TRBD2. The J call may be in error: the DNA end matches TRBJ2-1 better. Germline V gene data show CDR1 as SNHLY and CDR2 as FYNNEI. The CDR3 extends over 15 amino acids.

The chain employs TRBV20-1 and TRBJ2-1; 14 bases fit TRBD2. V dropped 3 bases and J dropped 2; count of bases not matched to a gene: 6. This CDR3 has 17 residues. The V gene's germline CDR1 is DFQATT and CDR2 SNEGSKA (reference sequence). The CDR3 spells CSARGGTSGRTYNEQFF. Written as DNA, the CDR3 is TGCAGTGCTAGGGGGGGGACTAGCGGGAGAACCTACAATGAGCAGTTCTTC.

The gene calls are TRBV28 and TRBJ2-1; possibly TRBD1 for D (5 bases). The J call may not be correct, given that the DNA end is closer to TRBJ2-7. CDR1 is MDHEN and CDR2 is SYDVKM in the germline V gene. This CDR3 spans 14 amino acids. CDR3 in amino acids: CASSLQGGQYEQYF. The CDR3 nucleotides read TGTGCCAGCAGTTTGCAGGGTGGGCAATACGAGCAGTACTTC.

This clonotype was found a few times. The germline gene is not matched at one end of the junction; a read error may be the cause. The rearrangement uses TRBV7-2 and TRBJ1-2; 8 bases agree with TRBD1. CDR3 size: 15 residues. Germline V CDR1 and CDR2: SGHTA, FQGNSA. CDR3 protein: CASSLGRGRNYGHTF. CDR3 in DNA: TGTGCCAGCAGCTTAGGCAGGGGGCGAAACTATGGCCACACCTTC.

This clonotype was counted between two and nine times. The chain has TRBV20-1 and TRBJ2-1, with no clear D. TRBJ2-7 explains the end of the DNA better; the J call may be wrong. Germline V lookup: CDR1 DFQATT, CDR2 SNEGSKA (reference sequence). The CDR3 contains 11 residues. CDR3 in amino acids: CSARDFGEQYF. The CDR3 nucleotides are TGCAGTGCTAGAGATTTCGGCGAGCAGTACTTC.

The chain recombines TRBV20-1 with TRBJ1-1, with TRBD1 identical over 8 bases. CDR3 size: 17 residues. Germline V lookup: CDR1 DFQATT, CDR2 SNEGSKA (reference sequence). With 5 bases clipped from V and 2 bases from J, the junction kept 16 bases outside the gene matches. The CDR3 nucleotides read TGCAGTGCTCGGGCCCAGGGGGCCCCGGGGGGAAACACTGAAGCTTTCTTT. It specifies CSARAQGAPGGNTEAFF.

The rearrangement joins TRBV5-5 to TRBJ1-2, with unresolved D. CDR3 length: 16 residues. Germline V CDR1 and CDR2: SGHKS, YYEKEE (reference sequence). Trimming removed 0 bases from V and 4 bases from J, with 16 bases in between. This CDR3 reads CASSLEYTGVGYGYTF. The CDR3 DNA reads TGTGCCAGCAGCTTGGAGTATACGGGAGTTGGCTATGGCTACACCTTC.

The J gene is TRBJ1-4, the V gene TRBV7-8; 8 bases align to TRBD1. Per the germline V gene, CDR1 is SGHVS and CDR2 is FQNEAQ. With 4 bases clipped from V and 5 bases from J, the junction kept 15 bases outside the gene matches. There are 18 residues in the CDR3. CDR3 residues: CASSSTLGQGGRNEKLFF. The CDR3 bases are TGTGCCAGCAGCTCGACTCTAGGACAGGGCGGACGGAATGAAAAACTGTTTTTT.

The chain links TRBV15 to TRBJ1-3; D unresolved. The CDR3 runs to 11 residues. Germline V gene lookup returns CDR1 LNHNV and CDR2 YYDKDF (reference sequence). V was shortened by 8 bases and J by 3 bases, with 5 bases between the two germline ends. The CDR3 coding sequence is TGTGCCACCGGGAATGGAAACACCATATATTTT. Translation gives CATGNGNTIYF.

In this sample, this clonotype turned up many times. This chain connects TRBV12-3 or TRBV12-4 to TRBJ1-3; no reliable D call. The CDR3 runs to 15 residues. Trimming removed 2 bases at V and 0 bases at J, with 8 bases between. CDR3 sequence reads: CASSLLQTSGNTIYF. CDR3 sequence (DNA): TGTGCCAGCAGTTTACTCCAAACCTCTGGAAACACCATATATTTT.

A few counts support this clonotype. The CDR3 nucleotides are TGTGCCAGCGGCCATAACCGAGCCAAAAACATTCAGTACTTC. Amino acid sequence: CASGHNRAKNIQYF. This rearrangement joins TRBV7-8 to TRBJ2-4; D remains unclear. Germline lookup yields CDR1 SGHVS and CDR2 FQNEAQ. V was pared by 8 bases and J by 0 bases, with 11 bases between. The CDR3 loop spans 14 amino acids. Filled out from reference TRBV7-8 and TRBJ2-4, the complete variable domain reads GAGVSQSPRYKVAKRGQDVALRCDPISGHVSLFWYQQALGQGPEFLTYFQNEAQLDKSGLPSDRFFAERPEGSVSTLKIQRTQQEDSAVYLCASGHNRAKNIQYFGAGTRLSVL.

A note on this clonotype: As the CDR3 is not closed by the conserved phenylalanine or tryptophan, this likely results from a read error. The chain links TRBV12-3 or TRBV12-4 to TRBJ1-2; TRBD1 aligns across 8 bases. Trimming at V came to 7 bases and at J to 7 bases, leaving 5 bases not matched to a gene. This CDR3 contains 12 residues. CDR3 in amino acids: CASTPTGVGYTY. CDR3 nucleotide sequence: TGTGCCAGCACTCCGACAGGGGTTGGCTACACCTAC.

This clonotype was detected a few times. V and J are TRBV7-2 and TRBJ2-5, with TRBD2 identical over 7 bases. The CDR3 covers 15 residues. V lost 5 bases to trimming and J lost 7 bases; unmatched junction nucleotides: 13. The germline CDR1 and CDR2 sequences are SGHTA and FQGNSA. CDR3 coding DNA: TGTGCCAGCAGCCCCCTAGCGGATAAGAGATGGACCCAGTACTTC. It specifies CASSPLADKRWTQYF.

This clonotype was observed a few times. The chain uses TRBV5-5 and TRBJ1-4; D not certain. Germline V gene data show CDR1 as SGHKS and CDR2 as YYEKEE (reference sequence). The CDR3 is 13 amino acids. V was trimmed by 0 bases and J by 5 bases, leaving 5 bases between them. The CDR3 region is CASSLAVNEKLFF. In DNA form, the CDR3 reads TGTGCCAGCAGCTTGGCCGTGAATGAAAAACTGTTTTTT.

This clonotype was found many times. This chain connects TRBV7-2 to TRBJ2-1; no firm D call. CDR1 SGHTA and CDR2 FQGNSA come from the germline V gene. V was pared by 1 base and J by 4 bases, with 14 bases between. The CDR3 runs 16 residues. CDR3 in amino acids: CASSLEGVRTYNEQFF. The CDR3 region has the DNA TGTGCCAGCAGCTTAGAAGGTGTTAGAACGTACAATGAGCAGTTCTTC.

V gene TRBV10-3 combines with J gene TRBJ2-7; perhaps TRBD1 as D (6 bases). The germline V gene encodes CDR1 ENHRY and CDR2 SYGVKD. The CDR3 length is 14 residues. V lost 3 bases and J lost 6, with 15 bases in between. CDR3 in DNA: TGTGCCATCAGTGAATGGGTAGGGGGTAGCGAGCAGTACTTC. It yields the protein CAISEWVGGSEQYF.

The chain carries TRBV10-3 and TRBJ2-7, with a possible D match to TRBD1 (6 bases). Between the trimmed V and J ends, which lost 4 bases and 2 bases, there was a span of 9 bases. Germline CDR1 ENHRY, CDR2 SYGVKD. The CDR3 runs 13 residues. In nucleotides, the CDR3 is TGTGCCATCAGTGCTGGACAGCCCTACGAGCAGTACTTC. It is translated as CAISAGQPYEQYF.

This rearrangement joins TRBV2 to TRBJ1-5; D perhaps matches TRBD1 (5 bases). Trimming stripped 5 bases from V and 0 bases from J, with 11 bases between. Germline values: CDR1 SNHLY, CDR2 FYNNEI. There are 15 residues in the CDR3. The CDR3 nucleotides are TGTGCCAGCAGTCGTGAGGGGATTAGCAATCAGCCCCAGCATTTT. Translation gives CASSREGISNQPQHF.

This chain links TRBV7-9 with TRBJ2-4; 7 nucleotides line up with TRBD2. The V segment lost 4 bases and the J segment 6 bases; nucleotides outside the gene matches: 12. The CDR3 is made up of 16 amino acids. Germline V gene data show CDR1 as SEHNR and CDR2 as FQNEAQ (reference sequence). The chain's CDR3 is CASSSTLASVRNIQYF. The CDR3 nucleotides are TGTGCCAGCAGCTCCACACTAGCGAGTGTGCGAAACATTCAGTACTTC.